Each of the 18 T cell receptor beta chains below was sequenced from the same sample in a study of shared clonotypes between healthy human individuals. Sequenced by immunoSEQ multiplex PCR; TCRdb stores in-frame clones only, minus some. The table includes a few hundred thousand clones, around 77% detected once. The sequenced sample was PBMCs. The receptor set was obtained from a woman aged 35 to 49 in good health. Some clones in this sample may be carry-over from other donors' samples.

V usage is TRBV5-1 and J usage is TRBJ2-1, with D hard to call. Germline CDR1 is SGHRS and CDR2 is YFSETQ. This CDR3 contains 14 residues. The V gene lost 5 bases and the J gene lost 2 bases, with 11 bases spanning the gap. CDR3 sequence (DNA): TGCGCCAGCAGAGGCGGACGGCCCTACAATGAGCAGTTCTTC. This codes for CASRGGRPYNEQFF. Filled out from reference TRBV5-1 and TRBJ2-1, the complete variable domain reads KAGVTQTPRYLIKTRGQQVTLSCSPISGHRSVSWYQQTPGQGLQFLFEYFSETQRNKGNFPGRFSGRQFSNSRSEMNVSTLELGDSALYLCASRGGRPYNEQFFGPGTRLTVL.

The genes are TRBV6-5 and TRBJ2-7; 7 nucleotides match TRBD2. Germline assignment: CDR1 MNHEY and CDR2 SVGAGI. V was clipped by 7 bases and J by 6 bases; unmatched bases: 12. CDR3 length equals 14 residues. CDR3 in amino acids: CASTTLAGVREQYF. CDR3 DNA sequence: TGTGCCAGCACCACCCTGGCGGGAGTGCGCGAGCAGTACTTC.

V and J are TRBV28 and TRBJ2-2; TRBD1 aligns across 7 bases. With V trimmed by 4 bases and J by 4 bases, 15 bases remained unmatched. Germline values: CDR1 MDHEN, CDR2 SYDVKM. This CDR3 spans 18 amino acids. The CDR3: CASSSLWKTGVFTGELFF. In DNA form, the CDR3 reads TGTGCCAGCAGTTCCCTATGGAAAACAGGGGTTTTCACCGGGGAGCTGTTTTTT.

CDR3 sequence (DNA): TGTGCCACCAGCAGCAGACGGGGGAGAGAGCAGTACTTC. Its protein product is CATSSRRGREQYF. The rearrangement uses TRBV15 and TRBJ2-7; D possibly corresponds to TRBD2 (6 bases). V was trimmed by 3 bases and J by 7 bases, leaving 13 bases between them. From germline, CDR1 is LNHNV and CDR2 YYDKDF (reference sequence). This CDR3 contains 13 residues.

This clone has a count of ten or more. Additional DNA sequences in this sample encode the identical CDR3. This chain joins TRBV10-2 and TRBJ2-7; no clear D gene. CDR1 and CDR2 from the germline V gene are WSHSY and SAAADI. V gave up 1 base and J gave up 2 bases, with 6 bases separating them. The CDR3 has 13 residues. The CDR3 reads CASSEWKTYEQYF. DNA of the CDR3: TGCGCCAGCAGTGAGTGGAAAACCTACGAGCAGTACTTC.

The CDR3 bases are TGTGCCAGCAGCTTAGTGGGCCTAGCGGGAGGTATGGGCACAGATACGCAGTATTTT. This gives the protein CASSLVGLAGGMGTDTQYF. This sequence joins TRBV7-8 and TRBJ2-3, with 11 bases identical to TRBD2. CDR3 length: 19 amino acids. The V and J ends lost 1 base and 1 base, in that order; junction bases with no gene match: 10. CDR1 and CDR2 (germline): SGHVS, FQNEAQ.

Worth noting for this clone: Possible read error: a much larger clone is one base away. The same CDR3 is also encoded by other DNA sequences in this sample. The CDR3 nucleotides are TGTGCCAGCTCACCTAGCGGGGGCTCCTACGAGCAGTACTTC. Protein: CASSPSGGSYEQYF. The J gene is TRBJ2-7, the V gene TRBV18; the match to TRBD2 covers 9 bases. In germline, CDR1 is KGHSH, CDR2 LQKENI. The CDR3 has 14 amino acids. V lost 3 bases, J lost 0 bases, and 0 bases stayed unmatched.

The chain carries TRBV11-3 and TRBJ2-7, with D tentatively TRBD2 (6 bases). The CDR3 covers 16 residues. Trimming stripped 1 base from V and 1 base from J, with 14 bases between. Germline V CDR1 and CDR2: SGHNT, YENEEA. CDR3 sequence reads: CASSLGPSASSYEQYF. CDR3 DNA: TGTGCCAGCAGCTTAGGGCCTAGCGCCTCATCCTACGAGCAGTACTTC.

The chain links TRBV7-2 to TRBJ2-7; TRBD1 is a possible D gene (5 bases). V lost 1 base, J lost 3 bases, and 13 bases lay in between. CDR1 and CDR2 (germline): SGHTA, FQGNSA. CDR3 length equals 15 residues. The CDR3 region is CASSLEAGYSYEQYF. For the CDR3, the DNA is TGTGCCAGCAGCTTAGAAGCAGGGTATAGCTACGAGCAGTACTTC.

The chain combines TRBV19 with TRBJ1-5; tentative D call: TRBD1 (5 bases). Germline V CDR1 and CDR2: LNHDA, SQIVND (reference sequence). Trimming left V 4 bases short and J 6 bases short, with 13 bases between. The CDR3 is 14 amino acids. The CDR3 region has the DNA TGTGCCAGTAGTAAAGACAGTGCTTTTCAGCCCCAGCATTTT. This sequence encodes CASSKDSAFQPQHF.

In the case of this clone: A far larger clone differs by one base, so this is likely a read error. The chain couples TRBV4-3 to TRBJ1-2; tentatively, D is TRBD1 (6 bases). The length of the CDR3 is 13 residues. V was shortened by 3 bases and J by 6 bases, with 11 bases between the two germline ends. From germline, CDR1 is LGHNA and CDR2 YSLEER. Here the CDR3 reads CASSHGRGHGYTF. DNA for the CDR3: TGCGCCAGCAGCCATGGCAGGGGACATGGCTACACCTTC.

The chain has TRBV7-2 and TRBJ1-2, with unresolved D. The germline V gene encodes CDR1 SGHTA and CDR2 FQGNSA. The V end was cut by 1 base, the J end by 6 bases, with 9 bases between. CDR3 length: 13 amino acids. The CDR3 nucleotides read TGTGCCAGCAGCTTAGAGCGGCCTGATGGCTACACCTTC. Translation gives CASSLERPDGYTF.

The V gene is TRBV7-7, the J gene TRBJ2-7; 8 positions agree with TRBD1. The CDR3 has 14 residues. V lost 3 bases, J lost 2 bases, and 3 bases stayed unmatched. Germline lookup yields CDR1 SSHAT and CDR2 FNYEAQ (reference sequence). In DNA form, the CDR3 reads TGTGCCAGCAGCTTTTACAGGGGGACCTACGAGCAGTACTTC. Amino acids: CASSFYRGTYEQYF.

As to this clone: This likely stems from a read error, as it lies one base from a far larger clone. The identical CDR3 is also encoded by other nucleotide sequences in the sample. V is TRBV30 and J is TRBJ1-5; no definite D call. Germline CDR1 is GTSNPN and CDR2 is SVGIG (reference sequence). The CDR3 has 14 amino acids. The CDR3 coding sequence is TGCGCCTGGACCGCGGGTCAGGGCAATCAGCCCCAGCATTTT. It specifies CAWTAGQGNQPQHF.

The chain is built from TRBV7-9 and TRBJ2-5; TRBD1 is a possible D gene (5 bases). The better agreement between TRBJ2-7 and the DNA end casts doubt on the J call. CDR3 length equals 14 residues. Germline V CDR1 and CDR2: SEHNR, FQNEAQ (reference sequence). For the CDR3, the DNA is TGTGCCAGCAGCTTTGAGCAGGGTCTCTACGAGCAGTACTTC. Encoded protein: CASSFEQGLYEQYF.

The V call is TRBV27, the J call TRBJ2-7, with a possible D match to TRBD1 (6 bases). The CDR3 covers 14 residues. CDR1 and CDR2 from the germline V gene are MNHEY and SMNVEV (reference sequence). V dropped 3 bases and J dropped 3 bases, with 12 bases sitting between them. The CDR3, as DNA: TGTGCCAGCAGTTTGACAGGTCACAACTACGAGCAGTACTTC. Translation gives CASSLTGHNYEQYF.

This rearrangement joins TRBV30 to TRBJ1-4, with D tentatively TRBD1 (6 bases). CDR1 and CDR2 (germline): GTSNPN, SVGIG (reference sequence). With 6 bases removed from V and 7 bases from J, the gap between germline ends came to 12 bases. This CDR3 region has 12 residues. CDR3 coding DNA: TGTGCCTGTGGACAGTTCGGTGAAAAACTGTTTTTT. Its translation is CACGQFGEKLFF. The whole variable domain, filled in from reference TRBV30 and TRBJ1-4, reads SQTIHQWPATLVQPVGSPLSLECTVEGTSNPNLYWYRQAAGRGLQLLFYSVGIGQISSEVPQNLSASRPQDRQFILSSKKLLLSDSGFYLCACGQFGEKLFFGSGTQLSVL.

The rearrangement joins TRBV28 to TRBJ1-2, with no clear D. Trimming removed 1 base at V and 3 bases at J, with 9 bases between. The germline CDR1 and CDR2 sequences are MDHEN and SYDVKM. CDR3 length equals 14 residues. CDR3: CASSLSALHYGYTF. The CDR3 region has the DNA TGTGCCAGCAGTTTATCGGCGTTACACTATGGCTACACCTTC.